Presented here are 18 T cell receptor beta chains from one specimen sequenced in a study of cytomegalovirus exposure and HLA in healthy donors. 60 Vbeta and 13 Jbeta primers were used in PCR. The method was immunoSEQ multiplex PCR; TCRdb's version includes in-frame clones alone and lacks a portion of them. The sample includes 100,000 or so clones. The specimen sequenced was PBMCs. The source is a man aged 50 to 59 in good health and CMV-seronegative.

The V call is TRBV5-5, the J call TRBJ2-7; tentative D call: TRBD2 (6 bases). The CDR3 has 16 amino acids. Trimming left V 1 base short and J 0 bases short, with 14 bases between. The germline CDR1 and CDR2 sequences are SGHKS and YYEKEE (reference sequence). CDR3 sequence: CASSLRGGKSSYEQYF. The CDR3 DNA is TGTGCCAGCAGCTTGCGGGGCGGGAAGAGCTCCTACGAGCAGTACTTC.

The genes are TRBV7-2 and TRBJ1-6; 10 bases are a match to TRBD1. This CDR3 region has 17 residues. Looked up from germline, CDR1 is SGHTA and CDR2 is FQGNSA. With V trimmed by 3 bases and J by 9 bases, 11 bases remained unmatched. The CDR3: CASSLGPGQGRTSPLHF. CDR3 DNA: TGTGCCAGCAGCTTGGGACCGGGACAGGGGAGAACTTCACCCCTCCACTTT.

The genes are TRBV7-9 and TRBJ1-1; 8 nucleotides agree with TRBD1. CDR3 length: 15 amino acids. V lost 5 bases to trimming and J lost 4 bases; unmatched junction nucleotides: 9. CDR1 and CDR2 (germline): SEHNR, FQNEAQ (reference sequence). The CDR3 coding sequence is TGTGCCAGCAGCCCTAACCAGGGGGCAGGCACTGAAGCTTTCTTT. This gives the protein CASSPNQGAGTEAFF. Full variable domain (outside the CDR3, taken from reference TRBV7-9 and TRBJ1-1): DTGVSQNPRHKITKRGQNVTFRCDPISEHNRLYWYRQTLGQGPEFLTYFQNEAQLEKSRLLSDRFSAERPKGSFSTLEIQRTEQGDSAMYLCASSPNQGAGTEAFFGQGTRLTVV.

The CDR3 region is CASTNRGHSNYEQYF. The CDR3 DNA reads as TGCGCCAGCACTAACCGCGGGCACAGCAACTACGAGCAGTACTTC. The chain has TRBV10-2 and TRBJ2-7, with D possibly TRBD2 on 5 matching bases. CDR3 size: 15 residues. V dropped 7 bases and J dropped 3 bases, with 19 bases sitting between them. Germline V lookup: CDR1 WSHSY, CDR2 SAAADI.

The chain is built from TRBV7-2 and TRBJ2-7; 7 bases line up with TRBD2. After removal of 5 bases from V and 2 bases from J, the junction contained 15 bases not matched to a gene. Per germline, CDR1 SGHTA and CDR2 FQGNSA. The CDR3 totals 17 residues. CDR3 bases: TGTGCCAGCAGCCCACTGAGCGGGGCGCGCGGCCCCTACGAGCAGTACTTC. Translation: CASSPLSGARGPYEQYF.

This chain connects TRBV6-6 to TRBJ1-1; TRBD1 is a possible D gene (6 bases). CDR3 length equals 14 residues. Trimming stripped 5 bases from V and 4 bases from J, with 14 bases between. The germline V gene has CDR1 MNHNY and CDR2 SVGAGI (reference sequence). The CDR3 reads CASSVRGRATEAFF. In nucleotides, the CDR3 is TGTGCCAGCAGTGTCAGGGGTCGGGCCACTGAAGCTTTCTTT.

The rearrangement links TRBV5-1 to TRBJ1-2, with D perhaps matching TRBD1 (6 bases). In germline, CDR1 is SGHRS, CDR2 YFSETQ. The V end was cut by 7 bases, the J end by 4 bases, with 17 bases between. The CDR3 is 14 residues long. This CDR3 is CASGWTDPAYGYTF. In DNA form, the CDR3 reads TGCGCCAGCGGGTGGACAGATCCCGCCTATGGCTACACCTTC.

The V gene is TRBV11-2, the J gene TRBJ2-1; 8 bases agree with TRBD2. The CDR3 totals 14 residues. V lost 1 base and J lost 12; bases outside the gene matches: 8. Germline V CDR1 and CDR2: SGHAT, FQNNGV. CDR3 region: CASSLVGTRESQFF. The CDR3 region has the DNA TGTGCCAGCAGCTTAGTTGGGACTAGAGAGTCGCAGTTCTTC.

The genes are TRBV29-1 and TRBJ2-7; D perhaps matches TRBD2 (6 bases). The CDR3 is made up of 16 amino acids. Trimming removed 6 bases at V and 4 bases at J, with 25 bases between. CDR1 is SQVTM, CDR2 ANQGSEA, per germline. The CDR3 nucleotides read TGCAGCGTCTCACGACCGGGAGACTCAGGAGGATACGAGCAGTACTTC. It yields the protein CSVSRPGDSGGYEQYF.

The chain recombines TRBV11-3 with TRBJ2-3; tentative D call: TRBD2 (6 bases). This CDR3 region has 14 residues. Germline V gene data show CDR1 as SGHNT and CDR2 as YENEEA. Trimming removed 5 bases at V and 6 bases at J, with 15 bases between. In DNA, the CDR3 is TGTGCCAGCAGCCTCGGGAGCAGGGAGGATACGCAGTATTTT. It specifies CASSLGSREDTQYF. Together with reference TRBV11-3 and TRBJ2-3, the CDR3 gives the full variable domain: EAGVVQSPRYKIIEKKQPVAFWCNPISGHNTLYWYLQNLGQGPELLIRYENEEAVDDSQLPKDRFSAERLKGVDSTLKIQPAELGDSAVYLCASSLGSREDTQYFGPGTRLTVL.

The chain links TRBV15 to TRBJ1-4; no clear D gene. Per the germline V gene, CDR1 is LNHNV and CDR2 is YYDKDF (reference sequence). The CDR3 length is 13 residues. The germline V and J ends were trimmed by 0 bases and 5 bases, with 4 bases remaining between them. The CDR3 coding sequence is TGTGCCACCAGCAGAGACAGAAATGAAAAACTGTTTTTT. Translation gives CATSRDRNEKLFF.

V usage is TRBV6-5 and J usage is TRBJ1-2; the match to TRBD1 covers 9 bases. The length of the CDR3 is 15 residues. V trimming: 6 bases; J trimming: 0 bases; junction bases outside the gene matches: 5. Per the germline V gene, CDR1 is MNHEY and CDR2 is SVGAGI. The CDR3 protein is CASRLGQGANYGYTF. The CDR3 DNA follows: TGTGCCAGCAGGCTGGGACAGGGAGCTAACTATGGCTACACCTTC.

CDR3 loop: CASSYNPGNEKLFF. CDR3 nucleotides: TGTGCCAGCAGTTACAACCCGGGGAATGAAAAACTGTTTTTT. The rearrangement joins TRBV11-2 to TRBJ1-4; D unresolved. The germline CDR1 and CDR2 sequences are SGHAT and FQNNGV. The CDR3 has 14 residues. The ends were cut back, 6 bases at V and 5 bases at J, with 13 bases in the middle.

The rearrangement links TRBV10-3 to TRBJ1-2; 7 nucleotides align to TRBD1. Germline CDR1 reads ENHRY; CDR2 reads SYGVKD. The CDR3 totals 14 residues. J lost 6 bases, V lost 2 bases, and 6 bases had no gene match. The CDR3 spells CAISEPGTVNGYTF. The DNA for the CDR3 is TGTGCCATCAGTGAGCCGGGGACAGTAAATGGCTACACCTTC.

A word on this clone: As the CDR3 is not closed by the conserved phenylalanine or tryptophan, this likely results from a read error. The V gene is TRBV19, the J gene TRBJ2-7, with TRBD1 matching 9 bases. This CDR3 spans 14 amino acids. The V gene's germline CDR1 is LNHDA and CDR2 SQIVND (reference sequence). V gave up 6 bases and J gave up 4 bases; unmatched junction bases: 7. The DNA for the CDR3 is TGTGCCAGTAGGCCTCACGGACAGGGGTACGAGCAGTACCTC. This gives the protein CASRPHGQGYEQYL.

The chain has TRBV19 and TRBJ1-2, with 8 positions matching TRBD1. Germline trimming cut 5 bases from V and 1 base from J; bases unmatched to any gene: 6. The V gene's germline CDR1 is LNHDA and CDR2 SQIVND (reference sequence). The CDR3 is 15 residues long. The CDR3 here is CASSQDRGYNYGYTF. The CDR3 region has the DNA TGTGCCAGTAGTCAAGACAGGGGATATAACTATGGCTACACCTTC.

The chain recombines TRBV9 with TRBJ1-6; 10 positions match TRBD1. CDR1 and CDR2 from the germline V gene are SGDLS and YYNGEE. Trimming at V came to 0 bases and at J to 9 bases, leaving 3 bases not matched to a gene. The CDR3 sequence is 15 residues long. CDR3 sequence reads: CASSVEGTGVSPLHF. Written as DNA, the CDR3 is TGTGCCAGCAGCGTAGAGGGGACAGGGGTTTCACCCCTCCACTTT.

This chain links TRBV25-1 with TRBJ1-5; 10 bases are shared with TRBD1. The CDR3 is 14 residues long. Germline CDR1 and CDR2: MGHDK and SYGVNS. The V gene end was trimmed by 3 bases and the J gene end by 6 bases; junction bases not matched to a gene: 2. CDR3 DNA sequence: TGTGCCAGCAGTGAGACAGGGGGCGTTCAGCCCCAGCATTTT. Protein: CASSETGGVQPQHF.